These T cell receptor beta chains were read from a single sample in a study of blood T cells in healthy people across ages. TCRdb itself ran the 5' RACE reads through MiXCR, one entry per CDR3 protein. Here the sample spans about 1.8 million distinct CDR3 sequences, around 50% being singletons. Sequences were obtained from blood. All receptors derive from a middle-aged woman in good health. Both conserved end residues are part of each CDR3. The order of the fields is D gene, V gene, clone size, J gene, CDR3 protein, CDR3 DNA. A D gene is named only where the DNA matches it firmly. Clone size appears in some rows only: once, few, many, or a class for an expanded clone.

-	TRBV28	-	TRBJ1-5	CASSLAQQWQPQHF	TGTGCCAGCAGTTTAGCCCAACAGTGGCAGCCCCAGCATTTT
TRBD2	TRBV7-2	-	TRBJ2-3	CASSLAGGLAGSDTQYF	TGTGCCAGCAGCTTGGCGGGGGGGCTAGCGGGGTCAGATACGCAGTATTTT
-	TRBV6-2/TRBV6-3	-	TRBJ2-7	CASSYGIFPSYEQYF	TGTGCCAGCAGCTACGGGATTTTTCCTTCCTACGAGCAGTACTTC
TRBD1	TRBV2	-	TRBJ1-4	CASSDQGGGTNEKLFF	TGTGCCAGCAGTGACCAGGGGGGCGGCACTAATGAAAAACTGTTTTTT
-	TRBV25-1	few	TRBJ1-2	CASSVQGSGYTF	TGTGCCAGCAGCGTACAGGGTAGTGGCTACACCTTC
-	TRBV28	-	TRBJ2-1	CASSLQLRATRYNEQFF	TGTGCCAGCAGTTTACAACTCAGGGCCACCCGGTACAATGAGCAGTTCTTC
TRBD1	TRBV7-9	few	TRBJ2-7	CASRTTGGVTYEQYF	TGTGCCAGCAGAACCACAGGGGGAGTTACCTACGAGCAGTACTTC
TRBD2	TRBV12-3/TRBV12-4	-	TRBJ2-1	CASTWGTNYNEQFF	TGTGCCAGCACCTGGGGGACTAACTACAATGAGCAGTTCTTC
-	TRBV20-1	-	TRBJ1-2	CSAHPASLYGYTF	TGCAGTGCCCACCCGGCCTCTCTCTATGGCTACACCTTC
TRBD2	TRBV7-2	-	TRBJ2-4	CASSLPTSGVNIQYF	TGTGCCAGCAGCCTACCGACTAGCGGGGTTAACATTCAGTACTTC
-	TRBV10-3	few	TRBJ2-1	CAISEPSSGNEQFF	TGTGCCATCAGTGAGCCCTCCTCTGGCAATGAGCAGTTCTTC
-	TRBV7-8	-	TRBJ1-1	CASSRQGWGAAFF	TGTGCCAGCAGCCGGCAGGGTTGGGGCGCAGCTTTCTTT
-	TRBV7-2	-	TRBJ2-7	CASSLDRAAAYEQYF	TGTGCCAGCAGCTTAGATAGGGCGGCGGCATACGAGCAGTACTTC
TRBD2	TRBV27	-	TRBJ2-5	CASSTQLAGDWETQYF	TGTGCCAGCAGCACCCAACTAGCGGGGGATTGGGAGACCCAGTACTTC
TRBD1	TRBV20-1	few	TRBJ1-5	CSARATGGLNQPQHF	TGCAGTGCTAGAGCGACAGGGGGCCTAAATCAGCCCCAGCATTTT
-	TRBV6-5	few	TRBJ1-1	CASSYGGGMNTEAFF	TGTGCCAGCAGTTACGGGGGAGGAATGAACACTGAAGCTTTCTTT
-	TRBV20-1	-	TRBJ1-5	CSASDPRISNQPQHF	TGCAGTGCTTCAGACCCCAGGATTAGCAATCAGCCCCAGCATTTT
-	TRBV7-9	-	TRBJ2-5	CASGNEETQYF	TGTGCCAGCGGCAACGAAGAGACCCAGTACTTC
-	TRBV24-1	-	TRBJ1-4	CATSDPRTEDNEKLFF	TGTGCCACCAGTGATCCTAGGACAGAAGATAATGAAAAACTGTTTTTT
TRBD1	TRBV7-2	-	TRBJ2-6	CASSLTPPGRGLGGANVLTF	TGTGCCAGCAGCTTAACGCCTCCGGGCAGGGGGCTGGGTGGGGCCAACGTCCTGACTTTC
TRBD2	TRBV10-3	-	TRBJ2-5	CATETSGGEETQYF	TGTGCCACAGAGACTAGCGGGGGAGAAGAGACCCAGTACTTC
-	TRBV12-5	-	TRBJ2-5	CASGPPAEGVRTQYF	TGTGCTAGTGGTCCCCCCGCGGAAGGGGTAAGGACCCAGTACTTC
-	TRBV6-2/TRBV6-3	-	TRBJ2-7	CASSYSSREASYEQYF	TGTGCCAGCAGTTACTCGAGTAGGGAGGCTTCCTACGAGCAGTACTTC
TRBD1	TRBV7-3	-	TRBJ1-4	CASSRTGDEKLFF	TGTGCCAGCAGTCGCACAGGGGATGAAAAACTGTTTTTT
TRBD1	TRBV20-1	few	TRBJ2-7	CSATRGQGASDEQYF	TGCAGTGCCACGAGGGGACAGGGGGCTTCAGACGAGCAGTACTTC
-	TRBV12-5	-	TRBJ2-3	CASARDSFTDTQYF	TGTGCTAGTGCCCGAGACTCGTTCACAGATACGCAGTATTTT
-	TRBV7-2	few	TRBJ2-7	CASSLNSGNYEQYF	TGTGCCAGCAGCTTAAATTCGGGGAACTACGAGCAGTACTTC
TRBD1	TRBV6-5	-	TRBJ1-2	CASSNRGGNGYTF	TGTGCCAGCAGTAACAGGGGTGGGAATGGCTACACCTTC
TRBD1	TRBV7-2	-	TRBJ2-5	CASSLTGPKETQYF	TGTGCCAGCAGCTTGACAGGGCCCAAAGAGACCCAGTACTTC
-	TRBV28	-	TRBJ1-1	CASRGWNTEAFF	TGTGCCAGCAGAGGCTGGAACACTGAAGCTTTCTTT
TRBD1	TRBV3-1	few	TRBJ2-3	CASSPGQGGFADTQYF	TGTGCCAGCAGCCCGGGACAGGGGGGTTTCGCAGATACGCAGTATTTT
-	TRBV7-2	-	TRBJ2-4	CASSARDHTGIQYF	TGTGCCAGCAGCGCCCGGGACCACACCGGCATTCAGTACTTC
TRBD2	TRBV11-2	-	TRBJ2-3	CASSRTRGGSTDTQYF	TGTGCCAGCAGCAGAACGCGGGGGGGCTCAACAGATACGCAGTATTTT
-	TRBV12-3/TRBV12-4	-	TRBJ2-1	CASSLRQERNEQFF	TGTGCCAGCAGTTTACGGCAGGAACGCAATGAGCAGTTCTTC
TRBD1	TRBV4-3	few	TRBJ1-2	CASSPRTGPLLTYGYTF	TGCGCCAGCAGCCCTCGGACAGGGCCGCTACTAACTTATGGCTACACCTTC
TRBD2	TRBV5-1	few	TRBJ2-7	CASSLVRGDAYEQYF	TGCGCCAGCAGCTTGGTCCGGGGGGATGCCTACGAGCAGTACTTC
-	TRBV7-8	-	TRBJ1-2	CASSRGGHLGGYTF	TGTGCCAGCAGCCGAGGAGGCCACCTGGGGGGCTACACCTTC
TRBD2	TRBV12-3/TRBV12-4	few	TRBJ2-5	CASSGLVSSGGAFETQYF	TGTGCCAGCAGTGGCCTGGTTTCTAGCGGGGGGGCCTTTGAGACCCAGTACTTC
TRBD2	TRBV6-2/TRBV6-3	-	TRBJ2-1	CASSYARLAGDNEQFF	TGTGCCAGCAGTTACGCCCGACTAGCGGGGGACAATGAGCAGTTCTTC
TRBD1	TRBV6-5	-	TRBJ2-2	CASRKDRGQAGELFF	TGTGCCAGCAGAAAGGACAGGGGTCAAGCCGGGGAGCTGTTTTTT
-	TRBV20-1	-	TRBJ1-6	CSARGTVTDSPLHF	TGCAGTGCTAGAGGGACAGTAACTGATTCACCCCTCCACTTT
-	TRBV5-6	-	TRBJ2-3	CASSLVGGDRTDTQYF	TGTGCCAGCAGCCTTGTGGGGGGCGATCGTACAGATACGCAGTATTTT
-	TRBV20-1	-	TRBJ1-2	CSARDRGMGYTF	TGCAGTGCTAGAGATAGAGGGATGGGCTACACCTTC
-	TRBV7-6	-	TRBJ2-5	CASSLAPPLGVGETQYF	TGTGCCAGCAGCTTAGCTCCCCCATTGGGAGTGGGAGAGACCCAGTACTTC
TRBD2	TRBV4-1	few	TRBJ2-1	CASSQGVRGLGGYNEQFF	TGCGCCAGCAGCCAAGGGGTCCGGGGACTAGGTGGTTACAATGAGCAGTTCTTC
TRBD1	TRBV5-6	few	TRBJ2-3	CASSLGTGDTQYF	TGTGCCAGCAGCTTGGGGACAGGAGATACGCAGTATTTT
-	TRBV9	-	TRBJ1-2	CASSVAMAAYGYTF	TGTGCCAGCAGCGTAGCTATGGCCGCTTATGGCTACACCTTC
-	TRBV6-2/TRBV6-3	once	TRBJ2-1	CASSYSGEVNEQFF	TGTGCCAGCAGTTACTCGGGCGAGGTCAATGAGCAGTTCTTC
TRBD1	TRBV4-3	-	TRBJ2-3	CASSRARTGMVTQYF	TGCGCCAGCAGCCGGGCGAGGACAGGCATGGTAACGCAGTATTTT
TRBD1	TRBV4-1	few	TRBJ2-6	CASSQAGTGAGANVLTF	TGCGCCAGCAGCCAAGCTGGGACAGGAGCTGGGGCCAACGTCCTGACTTTC
TRBD1	TRBV29-1	-	TRBJ2-3	CSVEMAGGADTQYF	TGCAGCGTTGAAATGGCAGGGGGCGCAGATACGCAGTATTTT
-	TRBV6-5	few	TRBJ1-2	CASSYSTSYGYTF	TGTGCCAGCAGTTACTCGACTTCCTATGGCTACACCTTC
TRBD1	TRBV10-3	few	TRBJ2-1	CAISPGQGLNEQFF	TGTGCCATCAGTCCGGGACAGGGGCTAAATGAGCAGTTCTTC